This record covers a single T cell receptor beta chain. One end of the junction varies from germline; a read error may be responsible. The data derive from a study of identical twins. This CDR3 is 15 amino acids long. Germline CDR1 SGHRS, CDR2 YFSETQ. Template switching (which added a universal primer site) was used, and cDNA carried unique molecular identifiers. Via MiXCR, TCRdb re-called the 5' RACE reads, giving one row per CDR3 protein. Of roughly 500,000 distinct CDR3 sequences listed, less than 25% are singletons. The same data also contributed to another study, on T cells expressing NK-cell markers. This second study notes: Five or six donors carried dominant NKG2C+ clonotypes that made up 1.0-7.0% of their CD8+ T cells. These clonotypes, the leaders elsewhere, also led the CD3+CD56-NKG2C+ fraction in a handful of donors. It was still unclear whether expanded NKG2C+ T cell clones were HCMV specific.

This receptor was identified in a woman in her late teens or twenties in good health. The rearrangement joins TRBV5-1 to TRBJ2-2; the match to TRBD1 covers 8 bases. The sample was CD4+ T cells sorted from blood. The DNA for the CDR3 is TGCGCCAGCAGCCCCGGACAGGGCATCTTCGGGGACCTGTTTTTT. Encoded protein: CASSPGQGIFGDLFF.